This T cell receptor (beta chain) was captured in a study of T cell responses to AZD1222 COVID-19 vaccine. A note on this clone: Its cognate antigen is unknown.

The table came from immunoSEQ multiplex PCR; TCRdb's copy has only in-frame clones and leaves some out. The table lists under 150,000 clones, about 90% of them singletons. In germline, CDR1 is SNHLY, CDR2 FYNNEI. The ends were cut back, 3 bases at V and 13 bases at J, with 16 bases in the middle. The CDR3 is made up of 14 amino acids. Broader study findings: A mostly white British donor set with more females was recruited, and clonal diversity was possibly underestimated.

The chain links TRBV2 to TRBJ1-6; D is unclear. The TCR originated in an adult who received the AZD1222 COVID-19 vaccine. Sequenced material: peripheral blood, taken 28 days after the second AZD1222 dose. For the CDR3, the DNA is TGTGCCAGCAGTGAGTTGGCCTTAGACCTTCCCCTCCACTTT. As protein: CASSELALDLPLHF.